The 6 T cell receptor beta chains below were found in one sample sequenced in a study of shared clonotypes between healthy human individuals. Terminally differentiated effector memory CD45RA+ cells were left out of the naive CD8 fraction, which was CD45RO-negative and positively selected for CCR7. Libraries were prepared by immunoSEQ multiplex PCR; TCRdb keeps only in-frame clonotypes and omits some of them. The data contain roughly 2.1 million clones, just over 90% of them singletons. The sample taken for sequencing was naive CD8+ T cells from PBMCs. These TCRs come from a man between 18 and 35 years old in good health. Some clones in this sample may be carry-over from other donors' samples.

The rearrangement links TRBV11-2 to TRBJ2-3; 11 bases align to TRBD1. Germline-derived CDR1 and CDR2 are SGHAT and FQNNGV. J lost 5 bases, V lost 3 bases, and 7 bases had no gene match. The CDR3 is 16 amino acids. The CDR3 sequence: CASSLTDRGQIDTQYF. The DNA of the CDR3 is TGTGCCAGCAGCTTGACGGACAGGGGGCAAATAGATACGCAGTATTTT.

The chain combines TRBV5-6 with TRBJ1-4; 8 bases agree with TRBD1. Germline loops: CDR1 SGHDT, CDR2 YYEEEE. After removal of 4 bases from V and 8 bases from J, the junction contained 10 bases not matched to a gene. The CDR3 length is 15 residues. The CDR3 DNA sequence: TGTGCCAGCAGCGCAGACAGGGGCCCTGGAGAAAAACTGTTTTTT. This sequence encodes CASSADRGPGEKLFF.

This clone was picked up one time. J is TRBJ1-4 and V is TRBV7-9; tentatively, D is TRBD1 (5 bases). The V and J ends lost 1 base and 0 bases respectively, with 9 bases between them. Looked up from germline, CDR1 is SEHNR and CDR2 is FQNEAQ (reference sequence). This CDR3 region has 16 residues. CDR3 DNA: TGTGCCAGCAGCTTAGGTTACAGGACAACTAATGAAAAACTGTTTTTT. Its protein is CASSLGYRTTNEKLFF.

V is TRBV23-1 and J is TRBJ1-2; 7 positions agree with TRBD1. TRBV23-1 is treated as an ORF (open reading frame) with a function not yet certain. The CDR3 length is 13 residues. V lost 6 bases to trimming and J lost 8 bases; unmatched junction nucleotides: 9. The CDR3 DNA is TGCGCCAGCAGCGCCGACAGGGTCGGAGGCTACACCTTC. Protein: CASSADRVGGYTF.

V gene TRBV6-1 combines with J gene TRBJ1-5, with D perhaps matching TRBD1 (6 bases). Germline assignment: CDR1 MNHNS and CDR2 SASEGT. The length of the CDR3 is 17 residues. The V gene lost 2 bases and the J gene lost 3 bases, with 17 bases spanning the gap. The CDR3 protein is CASSEIIGGPLNQPQHF. The CDR3 DNA reads as TGTGCCAGCAGTGAAATTATAGGGGGGCCGCTCAATCAGCCCCAGCATTTT.

J is TRBJ2-7 and V is TRBV28; D is unresolved. The CDR3 has 15 amino acids. Trimming cost V 6 bases and J 3 bases, with 18 bases left between them. Looked up from germline, CDR1 is MDHEN and CDR2 is SYDVKM. CDR3 protein: CASSNPVDNLYEQYF. CDR3 nucleotide sequence: TGTGCCAGCAGCAATCCGGTCGACAACCTCTACGAGCAGTACTTC.